Below are 14 T cell receptor beta chains sequenced from a single sample in a study of T cell responses to AZD1222 COVID-19 vaccine. Assay: immunoSEQ multiplex PCR; the TCRdb copy retains only in-frame clones and omits some. The sample lists some 150,000 clones; 90% to 95% were seen once. The input for sequencing was peripheral blood, taken on day 0 of AZD1222 vaccination. These receptors all come from an adult in good health.

CDR3 DNA: TGTGCCAGCAGCTACCCCGAAGGGCGGGAAAAACTGTTTTTT. Translating it yields CASSYPEGREKLFF. The chain joins TRBV5-5 to TRBJ1-4; D remains unclear. The CDR3 is 14 amino acids. The germline V and J ends were trimmed by 3 bases and 8 bases, with 14 bases remaining between them. CDR1 is SGHKS and CDR2 is YYEKEE in the germline V gene (reference sequence).

This clone was counted once. This chain connects TRBV4-1 to TRBJ1-5; 7 bases fit TRBD1. Per the germline V gene, CDR1 is MGHRA and CDR2 is YSYEKL. This CDR3 has 15 amino acids. V was clipped by 1 base and J by 3 bases; unmatched bases: 3. The CDR3 DNA reads as TGCGCCAGCAGCCAAGGAACAGGGGTCAATCAGCCCCAGCATTTT. This codes for CASSQGTGVNQPQHF.

The chain recombines TRBV19 with TRBJ1-5, with D possibly being TRBD1 (6 bases). CDR1 and CDR2 from the germline V gene are LNHDA and SQIVND (reference sequence). The ends were cut back, 6 bases at V and 5 bases at J, with 14 bases in the middle. This CDR3 has 14 residues. CDR3 protein: CASRMTGSYQPQHF. The CDR3, as DNA: TGTGCCAGTAGGATGACAGGCTCCTATCAGCCCCAGCATTTT.

The chain has TRBV4-2 and TRBJ1-2; 8 bases match TRBD1. V dropped 3 bases and J dropped 6; count of bases not matched to a gene: 6. CDR3 length equals 14 residues. Germline V lookup: CDR1 LGHNA, CDR2 YNFKEQ. The CDR3 loop is CASSHPGQGDGYTF. The CDR3 DNA reads as TGTGCCAGCAGCCACCCAGGACAGGGAGATGGCTACACCTTC.

CDR3 loop: CATQGSSGNTIYF. CDR3 nucleotides: TGTGCCACACAGGGCTCCTCTGGAAACACCATATATTTT. V and J are TRBV2 and TRBJ1-3, with TRBD1 as a possible D gene (6 bases). The V and J ends lost 10 bases and 0 bases respectively, with 10 bases between them. The CDR3 length is 13 residues. The V gene's germline CDR1 is SNHLY and CDR2 FYNNEI.

V is TRBV24-1 and J is TRBJ2-7; perhaps TRBD1 as D (5 bases). V was shortened by 3 bases and J by 6 bases, with 17 bases between the two germline ends. Germline loops: CDR1 KGHDR, CDR2 SFDVKD. This CDR3 spans 15 amino acids. The CDR3 DNA reads as TGTGCCACCAGTGATACAAGGGGCCAATCGAGCGAGCAGTACTTC. Its protein product is CATSDTRGQSSEQYF.

The chain recombines TRBV27 with TRBJ2-7; TRBD2 is a possible D gene (6 bases). The CDR3 loop spans 15 amino acids. V gave up 5 bases and J gave up 0 bases, with 14 bases separating them. Looked up from germline, CDR1 is MNHEY and CDR2 is SMNVEV (reference sequence). The CDR3 DNA reads as TGTGCCAGCAGTCCGACTAGTTTAGCCTCCTACGAGCAGTACTTC. This translates into CASSPTSLASYEQYF.

J is TRBJ1-1 and V is TRBV29-1; no clear D gene. In germline, CDR1 is SQVTM, CDR2 ANQGSEA. The CDR3 loop spans 13 amino acids. Trimming shortened V by 3 bases and J by 1 base, and 9 bases separated the two germline ends. The CDR3 spells CSVDGPENTEAFF. The CDR3 region has the DNA TGCAGCGTTGATGGCCCGGAGAACACTGAAGCTTTCTTT.

This chain uses TRBV5-6 with TRBJ1-3; D is possibly TRBD1 (5 bases). The V gene's germline CDR1 is SGHDT and CDR2 YYEEEE. Trimming pared 2 bases from V and 2 bases from J, leaving 8 bases between. CDR3 length: 14 amino acids. As DNA, the CDR3 is TGTGCCAGCAGCTTCCGGGGGGCTGGAAACACCATATATTTT. Amino acid sequence: CASSFRGAGNTIYF.

The rearrangement links TRBV27 to TRBJ1-2; 7 nucleotides line up with TRBD1. J was trimmed by 4 bases and V by 1 base; bases with no gene match: 6. Per germline, CDR1 MNHEY and CDR2 SMNVEV (reference sequence). The CDR3 spans 15 residues. The CDR3 reads CASSLLPGGAYGYTF. The CDR3 DNA reads TGTGCCAGCAGTTTATTGCCAGGGGGGGCCTATGGCTACACCTTC.

This chain uses TRBV28 with TRBJ1-5; 7 bases map to TRBD1. Germline trimming cut 4 bases from V and 3 bases from J; bases unmatched to any gene: 3. The CDR3 is made up of 14 amino acids. Germline V gene data show CDR1 as MDHEN and CDR2 as SYDVKM. In nucleotides, the CDR3 is TGTGCCAGCAGTTCGACAGGGAACAATCAGCCCCAGCATTTT. This sequence encodes CASSSTGNNQPQHF.

V gene TRBV6-5 combines with J gene TRBJ2-5; D could derive from TRBD1 or TRBD2 (6 bases each). Per germline, CDR1 MNHEY and CDR2 SVGAGI. Trimming pared 0 bases from V and 5 bases from J, leaving 16 bases between. This CDR3 has 16 residues. CDR3 coding DNA: TGTGCCAGCAGTTACTCGGGGGGCCGTTTATTCGAGACCCAGTACTTC. Its translation is CASSYSGGRLFETQYF.

The CDR3 nucleotides read TGCAGCGTTGAAGATCCCCTCTTACAGGGTTACTATGGCTACACCTTC. This encodes CSVEDPLLQGYYGYTF. This chain uses TRBV29-1 with TRBJ1-2, with D perhaps matching TRBD1 (6 bases). The ends were cut back, 0 bases at V and 3 bases at J, with 17 bases in the middle. The CDR3 runs to 16 residues. From germline, CDR1 is SQVTM and CDR2 ANQGSEA. The full variable domain, rest sourced from reference TRBV29-1 and TRBJ1-2, is SAVISQKPSRDICQRGTSLTIQCQVDSQVTMMFWYRQQPGQSLTLIATANQGSEATYESGFVIDKFPISRPNLTFSTLTVSNMSPEDSSIYLCSVEDPLLQGYYGYTFGSGTRLTVV.

The rearrangement uses TRBV9 and TRBJ2-4, with a possible D match to TRBD2 (5 bases). Looked up from germline, CDR1 is SGDLS and CDR2 is YYNGEE. This CDR3 spans 16 amino acids. Trimming cost V 4 bases and J 0 bases, with 14 bases left between them. The CDR3: CASSPGGLIAKNIQYF. CDR3 nucleotides: TGTGCCAGCAGCCCCGGCGGACTTATAGCCAAAAACATTCAGTACTTC. Complete variable domain (other parts from reference TRBV9 and TRBJ2-4): DSGVTQTPKHLITATGQRVTLRCSPRSGDLSVYWYQQSLDQGLQFLIQYYNGEERAKGNILERFSAQQFPDLHSELNLSSLELGDSALYFCASSPGGLIAKNIQYFGAGTRLSVL.